The next 20 T cell receptor beta chains were all read from a single sample in a study of T cells in Graves' hyperthyroidism and ophthalmopathy. Amplified regions were TCR beta CDR3 sequences from RNA transcripts. In the first-round RT-PCR of the TCR CDR3, the HTBI primer set was used. TCRdb re-called the multiplex PCR reads with MiXCR, one entry per CDR3 protein. The profile shows about 410,000 distinct CDR3 sequences, about 15% of them singletons. Sequencing was carried out using blood. The receptors stem from a man aged 18 to 29 with Graves' ophthalmopathy.

The chain uses TRBV25-1 and TRBJ1-1; 9 nucleotides match TRBD1. V gave up 4 bases and J gave up 4 bases; unmatched junction bases: 7. CDR3 length: 15 amino acids. Germline CDR1 reads MGHDK; CDR2 reads SYGVNS. This CDR3 reads CASSGTGGPGTEAFF. Written as DNA, the CDR3 is TGTGCCAGCAGTGGCACAGGGGGCCCAGGCACTGAAGCTTTCTTT.

This clonotype was seen at least ten times. The V and J genes are TRBV6-5 and TRBJ1-1; the D is unclear. The V end lost 2 bases, the J end lost 7 bases, and 5 bases lay between the germline ends. Germline CDR1 MNHEY, CDR2 SVGAGI. This CDR3 comprises 11 residues. Here the CDR3 reads CASSYGHEAFF. Here the CDR3 DNA reads TGTGCCAGCAGTTACGGGCATGAAGCTTTCTTT.

The gene calls are TRBV6-2 or TRBV6-3 and TRBJ1-3; D perhaps matches TRBD1 (5 bases). CDR3 length: 13 residues. V lost 10 bases to trimming and J lost 1 base, with 11 bases between them. CDR1 and CDR2 from the germline V gene are MNHEY and SVGEGT. The chain's CDR3 is CATYGGSGNTIYF. The CDR3 DNA sequence: TGTGCCACCTACGGGGGGTCTGGAAACACCATATATTTT.

This clonotype appeared many times. The chain has TRBV12-3 or TRBV12-4 and TRBJ2-5, with TRBD2 matching 10 bases. V was clipped by 4 bases and J by 5 bases; unmatched bases: 4. This CDR3 contains 14 residues. CDR3 sequence (DNA): TGTGCCAGCAGTTACAGTAGCGGGGGGGAGACCCAGTACTTC. This gives the protein CASSYSSGGETQYF.

This clonotype came up a few times. The chain recombines TRBV6-1 with TRBJ2-3; 9 positions agree with TRBD2. Trimming removed 7 bases from V and 5 bases from J; junction bases left unmatched: 10. The CDR3 sequence is 15 residues long. Germline V gene lookup returns CDR1 MNHNS and CDR2 SASEGT. The CDR3 region has the DNA TGTGCCAGCACCGTAGCGGGGGCGCGGGGAGATACGCAGTATTTT. It is translated as CASTVAGARGDTQYF.

At least ten counts were recorded for this clonotype. The gene calls are TRBV5-6 and TRBJ2-2, with TRBD1 matching 9 bases. Germline assignment: CDR1 SGHDT and CDR2 YYEEEE. V dropped 4 bases and J dropped 6; count of bases not matched to a gene: 7. This CDR3 has 15 residues. In DNA, the CDR3 is TGTGCCAGCAGCCTCGGGACAGGGATAGCCGGGGAGCTGTTTTTT. Translated: CASSLGTGIAGELFF.

Regarding this clonotype: A much larger clone lies a single base off, so this may be a read error. The chain is built from TRBV18 and TRBJ1-1; D is ambiguous. In germline, CDR1 is KGHSH, CDR2 LQKENI. This CDR3 comprises 13 residues. Between the trimmed V and J ends, which lost 2 bases and 11 bases, there was a span of 15 bases. This CDR3 is CASSPASGVDAFF. The CDR3 DNA reads as TGTGCCAGCTCACCAGCATCCGGGGTTGACGCTTTCTTT.

The chain has TRBV9 and TRBJ2-2; D could derive from TRBD1 or TRBD2 (5 bases each). CDR3 length: 14 residues. Germline-derived CDR1 and CDR2 are SGDLS and YYNGEE. Trimming pared 8 bases from V and 3 bases from J, leaving 14 bases between. In DNA form, the CDR3 reads TGTGCCAGTCAGACCCGAGGGGACACCGGGGAGCTGTTTTTT. Translated, it gives CASQTRGDTGELFF.

This clonotype was seen more than once but under ten times. A much more abundant neighbour one base away suggests this may be a read error. This chain links TRBV3-1 with TRBJ2-5, with D uncertain. This CDR3 spans 16 amino acids. The germline CDR1 and CDR2 sequences are LGHDT and YNNKEL (reference sequence). V lost 3 bases and J lost 4, with 18 bases in between. This chain's CDR3 is CASSQLILTGRETQYF. The CDR3 bases are TGTGCCAGCAGCCAGCTCATCCTTACCGGGCGAGAGACCCAGTACTTC.

This clonotype was seen a handful of times. This chain uses TRBV6-5 with TRBJ1-2; D not certain. The V end was cut by 0 bases, the J end by 8 bases, with 10 bases between. This CDR3 is 13 amino acids long. Germline loops: CDR1 MNHEY, CDR2 SVGAGI. DNA for the CDR3: TGTGCCAGCAGTTACTCCTTCAGCGGAGGCTACACCTTC. It translates to CASSYSFSGGYTF.

This clonotype was found many times. The chain recombines TRBV11-2 with TRBJ2-2; D is perhaps TRBD1 (6 bases). Germline lookup yields CDR1 SGHAT and CDR2 FQNNGV. Trimming pared 1 base from V and 3 bases from J, leaving 6 bases between. The CDR3 runs to 14 residues. CDR3 protein: CASSLGTDTGELFF. The CDR3 nucleotides read TGTGCCAGCAGCTTAGGGACAGACACCGGGGAGCTGTTTTTT.

This clonotype occurred a few times. This sequence joins TRBV7-9 and TRBJ1-2, with D perhaps matching TRBD1 (5 bases). This CDR3 is built from 14 residues. CDR1 and CDR2 (germline): SEHNR, FQNEAQ (reference sequence). V was cut by 1 base and J by 8 bases, with 14 bases left in between. The CDR3 DNA is TGTGCCAGCAGCTTAGTGGGGACTGGGATCGGCTACACCTTC. Translating gives CASSLVGTGIGYTF.

This clonotype was seen repeatedly, ten times or more. The chain joins TRBV24-1 to TRBJ2-1; 7 bases map to TRBD1. J lost 7 bases, V lost 0 bases, and 2 bases had no gene match. Per germline, CDR1 KGHDR and CDR2 SFDVKD. The CDR3 sequence is 14 residues long. This CDR3 is CATSDLLTGNEQFF. CDR3 bases: TGTGCCACCAGTGATTTGCTGACAGGGAATGAGCAGTTCTTC.

This clonotype was found many times. As DNA, the CDR3 is TGTGCCAGCAGGCCAAGACAGTTAGGTAGCAATCAGCCCCAGCATTTT. It translates to CASRPRQLGSNQPQHF. The chain joins TRBV3-1 to TRBJ1-5; the D gene is possibly TRBD1 (5 bases). Germline lookup yields CDR1 LGHDT and CDR2 YNNKEL (reference sequence). Trimming removed 6 bases from V and 0 bases from J, with 15 bases in between. The CDR3 is 16 residues long.

This clonotype was observed at least ten times. This chain uses TRBV12-3 or TRBV12-4 with TRBJ2-7; TRBD2 aligns across 10 bases. CDR3 length equals 16 residues. Germline trimming cut 6 bases from V and 7 bases from J; bases unmatched to any gene: 15. The CDR3 DNA is TGTGCCAGCAGCTCGACTGCTCGTAGCGGGAGGCTTGAGCAGTACTTC. Its translation is CASSSTARSGRLEQYF.

This clonotype was seen at least ten times. The chain carries TRBV20-1 and TRBJ2-3; D gene uncertain. CDR1 is DFQATT, CDR2 SNEGSKA, per germline (reference sequence). This CDR3 contains 13 residues. Trimming cost V 6 bases and J 7 bases, with 17 bases left between them. The CDR3 loop is CSAKVPEVYTQYF. CDR3 nucleotides: TGCAGTGCCAAGGTCCCCGAGGTGTATACGCAGTATTTT.

CDR3 in DNA: TGTGCCAGCAGTTTTGATTTCGGGTCGGAAGCTTTCTTT. This gives the protein CASSFDFGSEAFF. The chain recombines TRBV27 with TRBJ1-1; D not resolved. Germline V gene lookup returns CDR1 MNHEY and CDR2 SMNVEV (reference sequence). Trimming took 3 bases from V and 8 from J, leaving 13 bases between them. The CDR3 has 13 residues.

V and J are TRBV5-5 and TRBJ1-1; D gene unclear. CDR1 and CDR2 (germline): SGHKS, YYEKEE (reference sequence). Deletions cut 4 bases from V and 3 bases from J, with 19 bases between. The CDR3 length is 16 residues. CDR3 sequence reads: CASSPASLEEDTEAFF. The CDR3 nucleotides are TGTGCCAGCAGCCCTGCCTCGTTGGAGGAGGACACTGAAGCTTTCTTT.

The V gene is TRBV18, the J gene TRBJ2-7; 8 bases line up with TRBD1. The CDR3 has 15 residues. In germline, CDR1 is KGHSH, CDR2 LQKENI. V shed 4 bases and J 1 base; nucleotides not matched to a gene: 6. CDR3 coding DNA: TGTGCCAGCTCACGCGGGACAGGTGGTTCCTACGAGCAGTACTTC. Protein product: CASSRGTGGSYEQYF.

In regard to this clonotype: At one boundary the junction diverges from the germline segment, which might be a read error. The chain carries TRBV20-1 and TRBJ2-5, with 7 bases identical to TRBD1. The CDR3 is made up of 12 amino acids. Looked up from germline, CDR1 is DFQATT and CDR2 is SNEGSKA (reference sequence). The CDR3 DNA reads TGCGGTGCTAGAAGGGGGCTGGAGACCCAGTACTTC. Protein product: CGARRGLETQYF.